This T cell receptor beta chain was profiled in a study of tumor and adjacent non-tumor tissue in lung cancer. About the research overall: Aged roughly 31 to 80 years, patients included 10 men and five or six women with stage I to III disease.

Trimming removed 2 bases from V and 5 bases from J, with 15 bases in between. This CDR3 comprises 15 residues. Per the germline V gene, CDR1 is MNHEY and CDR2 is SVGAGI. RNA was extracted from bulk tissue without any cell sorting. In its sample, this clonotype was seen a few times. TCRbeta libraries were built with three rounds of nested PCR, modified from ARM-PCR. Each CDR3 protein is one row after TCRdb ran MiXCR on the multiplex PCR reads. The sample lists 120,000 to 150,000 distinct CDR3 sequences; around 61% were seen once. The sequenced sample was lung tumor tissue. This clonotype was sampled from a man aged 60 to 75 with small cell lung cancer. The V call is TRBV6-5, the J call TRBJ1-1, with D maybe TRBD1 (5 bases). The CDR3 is CASSYGTTFGTEAFF. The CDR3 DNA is TGTGCCAGCAGTTACGGGACCACCTTCGGTACTGAAGCTTTCTTT.